This T cell receptor (beta chain) came from a study of Graves' ophthalmopathy and Graves' hyperthyroidism. As for the study in general: No treatment had been given when peripheral blood was collected at initial diagnosis.

General study points: Predictions made by the model for ophthalmopathy progression reached just over 70% sensitivity and less than 80% specificity.

This clonotype was counted at least ten times. Its antigen remains unidentified. Patients in the hyperthyroidism group, adults aged 18 to 65, were newly diagnosed, under 2 months' duration. PBMCs were obtained from 10 ml of fresh peripheral blood. Transcripts of RNA were the source for amplifying TCR beta CDR3 regions. RT-PCR in the first round used HTBI primers; a second-round multiplex PCR followed. In TCRdb, the multiplex PCR reads were re-called with MiXCR into one record per CDR3 protein. This table has 600,000 to 650,000 distinct CDR3 sequences, approximately 22% appearing once. Sequenced material: peripheral blood. This TCR came from a woman under 30 with stable Graves' hyperthyroidism. Some clones in this sample may be carry-over from other donors' samples.

DNA of the CDR3: TGTGCCAGCAGCCAAGATGGCCACCCACAAGAGACCCAGTACTTC. It yields the protein CASSQDGHPQETQYF. The rearrangement joins TRBV3-1 to TRBJ2-5, with D unresolved. Trimming cost V 0 bases and J 2 bases, with 10 bases left between them. This CDR3 spans 15 amino acids. Germline V gene data show CDR1 as LGHDT and CDR2 as YNNKEL (reference sequence).